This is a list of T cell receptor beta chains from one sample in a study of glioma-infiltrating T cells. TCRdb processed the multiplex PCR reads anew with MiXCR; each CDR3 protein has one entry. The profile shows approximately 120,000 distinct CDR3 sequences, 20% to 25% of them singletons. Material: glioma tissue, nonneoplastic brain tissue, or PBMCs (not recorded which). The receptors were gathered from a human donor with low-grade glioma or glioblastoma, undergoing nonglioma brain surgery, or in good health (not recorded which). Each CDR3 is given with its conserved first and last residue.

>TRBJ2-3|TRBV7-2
CASSLALAGVDTQYF
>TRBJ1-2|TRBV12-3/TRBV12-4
CASSPRGATYGYTF
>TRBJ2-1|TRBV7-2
CASSLVPWASGRASSYNEQFF
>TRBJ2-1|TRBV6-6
CASSSEYEQFF
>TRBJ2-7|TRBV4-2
CASSREGQVGEQYF
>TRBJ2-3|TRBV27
CASSSALVWDTQYF
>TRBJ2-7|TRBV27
CASSLIPGYEQYF
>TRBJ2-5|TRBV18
CAISPLCSGQETQYF
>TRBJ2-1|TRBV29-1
CSVKAGARHEQFF
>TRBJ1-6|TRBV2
CASSEGWVSPLHF
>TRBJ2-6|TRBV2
CASSGQSSGANVLTF
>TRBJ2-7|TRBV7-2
CASSLSGGPYEQYF
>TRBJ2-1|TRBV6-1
CASTGTSDNEQFF
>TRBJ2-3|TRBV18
CASSPNAGGTQTDTQYF
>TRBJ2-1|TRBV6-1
CASRLESRANEQFF
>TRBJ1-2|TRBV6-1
CASSEEGPLGYGYTF
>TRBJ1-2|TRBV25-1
CASSEQGDGYTF
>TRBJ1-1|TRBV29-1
CSVVRALGTEAFF
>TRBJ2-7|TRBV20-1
CSASLAGAVF
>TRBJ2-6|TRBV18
CASSPQGQRTGANVLTF
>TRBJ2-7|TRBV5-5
CASSLLPEWEQYF
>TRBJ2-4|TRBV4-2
CASSRGTTPGDIQYF
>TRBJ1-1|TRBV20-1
CSATGRGRNEAFF
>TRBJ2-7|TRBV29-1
CTVLPAGGYERYF
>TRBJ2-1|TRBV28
CASSLAGIYNEQFF
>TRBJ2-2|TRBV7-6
CASSKLAGGYTGELFF
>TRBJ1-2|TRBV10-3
CAISDSDTNYGYTF
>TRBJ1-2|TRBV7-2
CASSLVQEGYTF
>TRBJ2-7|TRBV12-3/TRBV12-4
CASRGTGEQYF
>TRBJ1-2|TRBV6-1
CACSGAASNYGYTF
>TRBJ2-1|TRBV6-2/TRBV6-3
CASSYGNSYNEQFF
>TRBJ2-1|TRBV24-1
CATQGDGGESFF
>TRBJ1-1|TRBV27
CASSQMRGLIGSTEAFF
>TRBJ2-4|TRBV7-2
CASSPRVAGGKNIQYF
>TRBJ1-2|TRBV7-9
CASSLDRLRYGHTF
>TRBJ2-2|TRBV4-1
CASSVTWFRSMTGELFF
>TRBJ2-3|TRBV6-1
CASSSLPRRGGPDTQYF
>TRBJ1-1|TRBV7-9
CASSLGLRTEAFF
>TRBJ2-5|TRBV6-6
CASSYRQYQETQYF
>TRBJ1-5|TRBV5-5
CASSLKQGNQPQHF
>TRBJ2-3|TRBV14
CASSQVGGSADTQYF
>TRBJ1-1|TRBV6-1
CASSSDSGQTNTEAFF
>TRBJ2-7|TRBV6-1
CASTRGDEQYF
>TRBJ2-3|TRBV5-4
CASSLVFPTDTQYF
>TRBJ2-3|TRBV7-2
CAGSWTRGGTDTQYF
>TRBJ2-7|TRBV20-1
CSARDSGISYEQYF